This T cell receptor (beta chain) was sequenced during a study of blood T cell repertoires in COVID-19. Study background: Acute-phase and convalescent COVID-19 samples originated in the United States, Italy and Spain. The cDNA or gDNA used as material had been derived from T cells, B-cell-depleted T cells, or PBMCs.

This CDR3 has 13 amino acids. Trimming removed 3 bases at V and 11 bases at J, with 17 bases between. Germline CDR1 reads SGDLS; CDR2 reads YYNGEE. Repertoires were generated with immunoSEQ multiplex PCR, while TCRdb's copy carries only in-frame clones and drops some. The sample shows under 300,000 clones, 75% to 95% of them seen only once. All enrollees were roughly 18 to 89 years old and from some 24 US areas. Among Cohort 3 donors, those recovered had two negative PCRs, clearance, or symptom resolution. The J gene is TRBJ1-1, the V gene TRBV9; maybe TRBD1 (5 bases). The sample was PBMCs or T cells enriched from blood (not recorded which). The origin of this receptor is a woman aged 18 to 35 who had recovered from COVID-19. DNA for the CDR3: TGTGCCAGCAGCGCCTTGGGAGGGGCGCGGGCTTTCTTT. It encodes CASSALGGARAFF.